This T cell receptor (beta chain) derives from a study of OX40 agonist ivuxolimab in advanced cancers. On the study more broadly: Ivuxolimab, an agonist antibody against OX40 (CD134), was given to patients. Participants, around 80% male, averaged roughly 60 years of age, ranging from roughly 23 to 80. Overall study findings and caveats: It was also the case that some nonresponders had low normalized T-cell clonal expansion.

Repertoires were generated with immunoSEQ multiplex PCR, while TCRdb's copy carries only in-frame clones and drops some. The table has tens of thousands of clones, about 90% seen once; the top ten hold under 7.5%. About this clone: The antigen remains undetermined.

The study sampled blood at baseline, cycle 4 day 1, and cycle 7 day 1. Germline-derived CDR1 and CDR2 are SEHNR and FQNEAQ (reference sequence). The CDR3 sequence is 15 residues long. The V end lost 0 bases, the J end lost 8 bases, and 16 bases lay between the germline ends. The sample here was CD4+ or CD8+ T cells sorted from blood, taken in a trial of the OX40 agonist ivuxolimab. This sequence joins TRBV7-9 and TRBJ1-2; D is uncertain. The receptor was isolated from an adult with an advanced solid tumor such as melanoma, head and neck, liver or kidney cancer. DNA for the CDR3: TGTGCCAGCAGCTTAGCCAACCGACCCGAGGAGGGCTACACCTTC. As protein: CASSLANRPEEGYTF.